This record covers a single T cell receptor beta chain. What antigen it recognizes has not been identified. No base-level quality is on record; no much larger clone is a single base apart. Trimming removed 6 bases from V and 0 bases from J; the gene matches leave 2 bases unexplained. Taken from cysteine to phenylalanine, the CDR3 has 14 residues. This entry keeps only the CDR3 DNA: 42 bases, framed from base 1. Via the germline V gene (reference sequence), CDR1 is LNHDA and CDR2 SQIVND. This sample is part of a study of blood T cell repertoires in COVID-19 (dated by TCRdb to about 2020). Notes on the research overall: Samples covering the acute and convalescent phases of COVID-19 were provided by collaborators in the United States, Italy and Spain. The material from the prospective study consisted of cDNA or gDNA derived from T cells, B-cell-depleted T cells, or PBMCs. Deeply sampled blood TCRbeta repertoires from subjects exposed to, actively infected with, or recovered from COVID-19 were included in the dataset. A freely available public database, intended as a resource for researchers studying the immune response to SARS-CoV-2, is where the repertoires were released. The samples were drawn from the first 160 participants of the ongoing ImmuneRACE study and from 1,254 subjects provided by 6 global collaborators. A de-identified subject ID, COVID-19 status, age in years and sex were almost always included in the sample metadata. Where HLA class I and class II types were available, the types were taken from metadata supplied by the sample provider, not from assay-based typing.

TCRbeta CDR3 regions were amplified from genomic DNA using the immunoSEQ Assay, a bias-controlled multiplex PCR. In the source study's methods: The number of nucleated cells in each sample was estimated by amplification of reference gene primers within the assay. To quantify the absolute abundance of each unique TCRbeta CDR3 rearrangement, sequence reads were collapsed and filtered. For each sample, productive Simpson clonality was calculated as the square root of Simpson's diversity index over productive rearrangements. TCRdb retrieved this table from immuneACCESS and kept in-frame rearrangements only. Not all clones are present; in checked studies, unresolved V genes account for under half, and no reason is known for the remainder. From that table come the V and J calls and clone size; the DNA was used to work out D and trimming. This sample comprises more than 450,000 clones, about 90% of them detected only once. Jointly, the top ten make up under 0.75% of the sample.

Study-level results and caveats: The quantity of clinical and demographic metadata differed by source and by participant and was supplied without curation.

In the prospective study, participants were roughly 18 to 100 years old, resided in approximately 25 geographic areas of the United States, and were enrolled through a virtual design. In the prospective study, participants were assigned to cohorts based on the clinical history participants reported in a screening survey and a study questionnaire. Recovered participants in ImmuneRACE Cohort 3 were defined by two consecutive negative NP/OP PCR tests, clearance by a healthcare professional, or resolution of symptoms. Each participant in the prospective study had whole blood, serum and a nasopharyngeal or oropharyngeal swab collected by mobile phlebotomists. Prospective study participants could optionally give additional blood draws and questionnaires over an approximately 2-month period. Before DNA extraction, blood samples from the prospective study were shipped at room temperature or frozen.

Recombination joined TRBV19 with TRBJ2-3, and TRBD2 aligns with 8 junction nucleotides. Sequenced: PBMCs or T cells enriched from blood (not recorded which). The sequence was obtained from a woman between 18 and 29 years old who had recovered from COVID-19. The CDR3 here reads CASSPSGSTDTQYF. The bases read TGTGCCAGTAGCCCTAGCGGGAGCACAGATACGCAGTATTTT.